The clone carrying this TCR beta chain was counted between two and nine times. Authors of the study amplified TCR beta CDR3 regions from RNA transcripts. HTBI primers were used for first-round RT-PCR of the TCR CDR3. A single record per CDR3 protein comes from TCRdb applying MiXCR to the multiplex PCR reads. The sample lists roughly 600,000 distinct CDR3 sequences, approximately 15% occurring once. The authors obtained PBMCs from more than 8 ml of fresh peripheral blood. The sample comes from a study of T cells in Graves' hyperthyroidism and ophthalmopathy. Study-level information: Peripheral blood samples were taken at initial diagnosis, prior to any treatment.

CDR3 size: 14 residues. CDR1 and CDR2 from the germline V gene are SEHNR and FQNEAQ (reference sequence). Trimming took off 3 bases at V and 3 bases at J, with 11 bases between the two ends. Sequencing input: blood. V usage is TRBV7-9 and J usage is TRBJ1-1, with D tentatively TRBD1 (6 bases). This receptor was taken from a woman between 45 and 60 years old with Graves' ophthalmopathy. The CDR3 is CASSFPQGDTEAFF. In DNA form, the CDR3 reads TGTGCCAGCAGCTTCCCACAGGGCGACACTGAAGCTTTCTTT.